This entry lists 16 T cell receptor beta chains sequenced from one sample in a study of shared clonotypes between healthy human individuals. TCRdb's table, derived via immunoSEQ multiplex PCR, lists solely in-frame clones and lacks some. The sample yields some 1,900,000 clones, over 85% seen once. It was CD45RO-negative cells, positively selected for CCR7, that made up naive CD8 cells, with terminally differentiated effector memory CD45RA+ cells excluded. Sequencing was done on a sample of naive CD8+ T cells sorted from blood. These TCRs come from a young man in good health.

The chain carries TRBV6-5 and TRBJ1-5; 10 bases are shared with TRBD1. V dropped 5 bases and J dropped 8; count of bases not matched to a gene: 6. The CDR3 extends over 14 amino acids. The germline V gene encodes CDR1 MNHEY and CDR2 SVGAGI. CDR3 in amino acids: CASSNRTGGEPQHF. Here the CDR3 DNA reads TGTGCCAGCAGTAATCGGACAGGGGGAGAGCCCCAGCATTTT.

The chain combines TRBV9 with TRBJ2-5; D unclear. The germline CDR1 and CDR2 sequences are SGDLS and YYNGEE. The CDR3 loop spans 14 amino acids. V gave up 0 bases and J gave up 5 bases, with 11 bases separating them. The CDR3 DNA reads as TGTGCCAGCAGCGTAGTAGGGATCGGGGAGACCCAGTACTTC. The encoded protein is CASSVVGIGETQYF.

J is TRBJ1-1 and V is TRBV25-1, with a possible D match to TRBD1 (5 bases). The germline CDR1 and CDR2 sequences are MGHDK and SYGVNS. The V end lost 5 bases, the J end lost 8 bases, and 15 bases lay between the germline ends. The CDR3 contains 13 residues. DNA of the CDR3: TGTGCCAGCAGTAAAAGAGGGTACAGGGAAGCTTTCTTT. It specifies CASSKRGYREAFF.

Points on this clone: In the same sample, other DNA sequences code for this CDR3. The chain combines TRBV6-5 with TRBJ2-2; D might be TRBD1 or TRBD2, each matching 6 bases. The germline gives CDR1 MNHEY, CDR2 SVGAGI. Trimming left V 0 bases short and J 11 bases short, with 7 bases between. The CDR3 loop spans 12 amino acids. This CDR3 is CASSYSGGELFF. CDR3 DNA: TGTGCCAGCAGTTACTCGGGGGGCGAGCTGTTTTTT.

The chain joins TRBV6-1 to TRBJ2-7; 7 bases are a match to TRBD1. Germline loops: CDR1 MNHNS, CDR2 SASEGT. The CDR3 has 12 residues. After removal of 6 bases from V and 5 bases from J, the junction contained 4 bases not matched to a gene. CDR3 in amino acids: CASSGTANEQYF. CDR3 sequence (DNA): TGTGCCAGCAGCGGGACAGCCAACGAGCAGTACTTC.

CDR3 amino acids: CASSPPGFSYNEQFF. The CDR3 nucleotides read TGTGCCAGCAGCCCCCCGGGTTTCTCCTACAATGAGCAGTTCTTC. The V call is TRBV7-9, the J call TRBJ2-1, with no clear D. CDR1 and CDR2 from the germline V gene are SEHNR and FQNEAQ (reference sequence). The CDR3 has 15 residues. Deletions cut 5 bases from V and 0 bases from J, with 11 bases between. The full variable domain, rest sourced from reference TRBV7-9 and TRBJ2-1, is DTGVSQNPRHKITKRGQNVTFRCDPISEHNRLYWYRQTLGQGPEFLTYFQNEAQLEKSRLLSDRFSAERPKGSFSTLEIQRTEQGDSAMYLCASSPPGFSYNEQFFGPGTRLTVL.

This chain links TRBV11-2 with TRBJ1-5, with D perhaps matching TRBD1 (5 bases). Germline-derived CDR1 and CDR2 are SGHAT and FQNNGV. The CDR3 has 15 amino acids. V lost 2 bases to trimming and J lost 4 bases, with 12 bases between them. CDR3 sequence reads: CASSLPFRANQPQHF. CDR3 sequence (DNA): TGTGCCAGCAGCTTACCGTTCAGGGCTAATCAGCCCCAGCATTTT. The full variable domain, completed using reference TRBV11-2 and TRBJ1-5, is EAGVAQSPRYKIIEKRQSVAFWCNPISGHATLYWYQQILGQGPKLLIQFQNNGVVDDSQLPKDRFSAERLKGVDSTLKIQPAKLEDSAVYLCASSLPFRANQPQHFGDGTRLSIL.

The chain employs TRBV29-1 and TRBJ1-2; perhaps TRBD1 as D (5 bases). CDR1 and CDR2 (germline): SQVTM, ANQGSEA. The V end lost 4 bases, the J end lost 5 bases, and 26 bases lay between the germline ends. The CDR3 sequence is 17 residues long. In DNA, the CDR3 is TGCAGCGTTGCCACCCCCGGGACTGATGTCAAGGGGTATGGCTACACCTTC. Its translation: CSVATPGTDVKGYGYTF. The complete variable domain, with remaining parts taken from reference TRBV29-1 and TRBJ1-2, reads SAVISQKPSRDICQRGTSLTIQCQVDSQVTMMFWYRQQPGQSLTLIATANQGSEATYESGFVIDKFPISRPNLTFSTLTVSNMSPEDSSIYLCSVATPGTDVKGYGYTFGSGTRLTVV.

The chain is built from TRBV13 and TRBJ2-3; a weak D match, TRBD1 (5 bases). CDR3 length: 17 amino acids. Trimming pared 4 bases from V and 0 bases from J, leaving 17 bases between. Germline values: CDR1 PRHDT, CDR2 FYEKMQ (reference sequence). The CDR3, as DNA: TGTGCCAGCAGCTGGGTATCAGGGAAGGGGAGCACAGATACGCAGTATTTT. This encodes CASSWVSGKGSTDTQYF.

This clone appeared a few times. This rearrangement joins TRBV11-2 to TRBJ2-5; the D gene is possibly TRBD2 (6 bases). Looked up from germline, CDR1 is SGHAT and CDR2 is FQNNGV. The CDR3 contains 14 residues. Deletions cut 0 bases from V and 4 bases from J, with 9 bases between. CDR3 sequence (DNA): TGTGCCAGCAGCTTAGAGGTTAGCGGAGAGACCCAGTACTTC. This sequence encodes CASSLEVSGETQYF.

To note about this clone: Other nucleotide sequences in the sample specify the same CDR3. The gene calls are TRBV19 and TRBJ2-7; D unresolved. V lost 1 base and J 3 bases, leaving 10 bases between the germline ends. This CDR3 is built from 14 residues. Germline assignment: CDR1 LNHDA and CDR2 SQIVND (reference sequence). The CDR3 DNA follows: TGTGCCAGTAGTATAGGGTCTTCGGGCTACGAGCAGTACTTC. This sequence encodes CASSIGSSGYEQYF.

The chain joins TRBV27 to TRBJ2-7, with TRBD1 identical over 7 bases. CDR3 size: 14 residues. CDR1 is MNHEY, CDR2 SMNVEV, per germline (reference sequence). V dropped 5 bases and J dropped 5; count of bases not matched to a gene: 9. This CDR3 reads CASSTRTGSHEQYF. The DNA for the CDR3 is TGTGCCAGCAGTACCCGGACAGGTTCCCACGAGCAGTACTTC.

V usage is TRBV7-2 and J usage is TRBJ2-7, with D maybe TRBD2 (5 bases). Germline lookup yields CDR1 SGHTA and CDR2 FQGNSA. Between the trimmed V and J ends, which lost 2 bases and 4 bases, there was a span of 9 bases. CDR3 length equals 13 residues. CDR3 nucleotide sequence: TGTGCCAGCAGCTTATTGGAGGCGTACGAGCAGTACTTC. It translates to CASSLLEAYEQYF.

The chain recombines TRBV6-5 with TRBJ1-6; D call uncertain. V was trimmed by 0 bases and J by 9 bases, leaving 12 bases between them. The CDR3 runs 15 residues. Germline CDR1 MNHEY, CDR2 SVGAGI. CDR3 nucleotide sequence: TGTGCCAGCAGTTACTCCGGGGTGGAGGGTTCACCCCTCCACTTT. The encoded protein is CASSYSGVEGSPLHF.

The chain employs TRBV30 and TRBJ2-3, with no clear D. This CDR3 spans 14 amino acids. The V gene lost 4 bases and the J gene lost 0 bases, with 11 bases spanning the gap. Germline CDR1 reads GTSNPN; CDR2 reads SVGIG (reference sequence). CDR3 nucleotide sequence: TGTGCCTGGACGCCGGTGTCGAGCACAGATACGCAGTATTTT. It encodes CAWTPVSSTDTQYF. Full variable domain (missing parts from reference TRBV30 and TRBJ2-3): SQTIHQWPATLVQPVGSPLSLECTVEGTSNPNLYWYRQAAGRGLQLLFYSVGIGQISSEVPQNLSASRPQDRQFILSSKKLLLSDSGFYLCAWTPVSSTDTQYFGPGTRLTVL.

This chain links TRBV27 with TRBJ2-3, with 7 bases aligning to TRBD2. CDR1 and CDR2 (germline): MNHEY, SMNVEV (reference sequence). J gave up 3 bases and V 4 bases, and 10 bases lay outside the gene matches. The CDR3 is made up of 16 amino acids. As DNA, the CDR3 is TGTGCCAGCAGTTACCTTAATATGCGGGGGACAGATACGCAGTATTTT. Its protein is CASSYLNMRGTDTQYF.